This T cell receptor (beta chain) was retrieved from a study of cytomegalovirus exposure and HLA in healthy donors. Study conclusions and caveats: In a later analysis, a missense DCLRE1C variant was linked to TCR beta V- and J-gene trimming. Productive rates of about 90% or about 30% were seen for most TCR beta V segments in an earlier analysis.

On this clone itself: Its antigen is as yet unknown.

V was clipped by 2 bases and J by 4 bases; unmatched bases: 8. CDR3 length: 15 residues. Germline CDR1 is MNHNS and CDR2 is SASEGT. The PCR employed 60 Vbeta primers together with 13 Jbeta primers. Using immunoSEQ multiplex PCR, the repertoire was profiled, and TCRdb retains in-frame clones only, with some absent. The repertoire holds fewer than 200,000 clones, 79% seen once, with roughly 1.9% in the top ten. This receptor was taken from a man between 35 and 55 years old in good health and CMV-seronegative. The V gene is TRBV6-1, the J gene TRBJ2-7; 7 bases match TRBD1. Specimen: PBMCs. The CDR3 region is CASSESIGGSYEQYF. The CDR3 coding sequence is TGTGCCAGCAGTGAAAGTATAGGGGGCAGTTACGAGCAGTACTTC.